The clone carrying this T cell receptor beta chain was found a few times. This CDR3 has 16 amino acids. Germline CDR1 and CDR2: MNHEY and SMNVEV (reference sequence). The V and J ends lost 3 bases and 0 bases respectively, with 14 bases between them. The data were obtained in a study of blood T cell repertoires in COVID-19. The overall study: COVID-19 samples from acute and convalescent phases originated in the United States, Italy and Spain.

Produced via immunoSEQ multiplex PCR; TCRdb's table is partial and in-frame only. The data contain under 120,000 clones, approximately 80% of them singletons. The gene calls are TRBV27 and TRBJ2-5, with a tentative D call TRBD1 (5 bases). The material sequenced was peripheral blood. This clonotype was sampled from an older man with active or convalescent COVID-19. CDR3 bases: TGTGCCAGCAGTTTTAAGGCAGGGCCGTACCAAGAGACCCAGTACTTC. Its translation: CASSFKAGPYQETQYF.